The 20 T cell receptor beta chains below come from one sample, sequenced in a study of control samples from healthy donors and cancer patients. The method was immunoSEQ multiplex PCR; TCRdb's version includes in-frame clones alone and lacks a portion of them. The sample carries 100,000 to 150,000 clones, roughly 84% recorded once. Sequenced input: blood. These receptors all come from a man aged 35 to 55 in good health.

This rearrangement joins TRBV5-1 to TRBJ1-2, with 8 bases identical to TRBD1. Unmatched junction bases numbered 7, after V lost 4 bases and J lost 5 bases. This CDR3 is built from 14 residues. CDR1 is SGHRS and CDR2 is YFSETQ in the germline V gene. The CDR3 loop reads CASSPDGQGYGYTF. The CDR3 DNA reads TGCGCCAGCAGCCCTGATGGACAGGGATATGGCTACACCTTC.

The chain recombines TRBV19 with TRBJ2-2; D is uncertain. CDR1 LNHDA and CDR2 SQIVND come from the germline V gene (reference sequence). This CDR3 comprises 13 residues. The V gene lost 1 base and the J gene lost 5 bases, with 5 bases spanning the gap. This CDR3 is CASSIGPTGELFF. Written as DNA, the CDR3 is TGTGCCAGTAGTATAGGGCCGACCGGGGAGCTGTTTTTT.

This chain uses TRBV10-1 with TRBJ1-3; no clear D gene. Germline CDR1 and CDR2: WNHNN and SYGVQD (reference sequence). This CDR3 contains 16 residues. V was trimmed by 2 bases and J by 0 bases, leaving 11 bases between them. DNA of the CDR3: TGCGCCAGCAGTGAGGATGTCATAAACTCTGGAAACACCATATATTTT. Protein sequence: CASSEDVINSGNTIYF.

The CDR3 is CASSKDRVETQYF. CDR3 nucleotides: TGTGCCAGCAGTAAAGACAGGGTGGAGACCCAGTACTTC. The chain employs TRBV2 and TRBJ2-5; TRBD1 matches at 7 bases. The germline gives CDR1 SNHLY, CDR2 FYNNEI. CDR3 size: 13 residues. V was clipped by 5 bases and J by 5 bases; unmatched bases: 5. The whole variable domain, remainder taken from reference TRBV2 and TRBJ2-5, is EPEVTQTPSHQVTQMGQEVILRCVPISNHLYFYWYRQILGQKVEFLVSFYNNEISEKSEIFDDQFSVERPDGSNFTLKIRSTKLEDSAMYFCASSKDRVETQYFGPGTRLLVL.

Here the CDR3 DNA reads TGTGCCAGCAGCTTAGACCCCTACAATGAGCAGTTCTTC. It codes for CASSLDPYNEQFF. The chain couples TRBV7-2 to TRBJ2-1; D unresolved. V lost 1 base and J lost 2, with 3 bases in between. CDR3 size: 13 residues. The germline CDR1 and CDR2 sequences are SGHTA and FQGNSA.

V gene TRBV25-1 combines with J gene TRBJ2-7, with a possible D match to TRBD1 (7 bases). This CDR3 contains 16 residues. The germline V gene encodes CDR1 MGHDK and CDR2 SYGVNS. Trimming took off 4 bases at V and 1 base at J, with 17 bases between the two ends. CDR3 sequence reads: CASSGHWTGLSYEQYF. The CDR3, as DNA: TGTGCCAGCAGTGGTCATTGGACAGGACTATCCTACGAGCAGTACTTC.

J is TRBJ2-1 and V is TRBV27, with 9 bases lining up with TRBD1. This CDR3 is built from 16 residues. The germline CDR1 and CDR2 sequences are MNHEY and SMNVEV (reference sequence). V dropped 1 base and J dropped 8; count of bases not matched to a gene: 9. In DNA form, the CDR3 reads TGTGCCAGCAGTTTATTAACTGGACAGGGGACGGATGAGCAGTTCTTC. Residues: CASSLLTGQGTDEQFF.

The chain carries TRBV5-7 and TRBJ1-5; TRBD1 matches 12 bases. TRBV5-7 is given ORF status, its function remaining uncertain. The CDR3 is 17 residues long. The J segment lost 6 bases and the V segment lost 4 bases, leaving 11 bases of the junction unmatched. This CDR3 reads CASSGETGTGGFQPQHF. CDR3 coding DNA: TGTGCCAGCAGCGGAGAAACCGGGACAGGGGGCTTTCAGCCCCAGCATTTT.

This clone was seen just once. The chain carries TRBV12-2 and TRBJ2-3; the D call TRBD1 from the table was never checked on the DNA. TRBV12-2 is annotated as a pseudogene. The CDR3 runs 14 residues. CDR3: CASRLGGHTDTQYF. The CDR3 DNA reads TGTGCAAGTCGCTTAGGGGGGCACACAGATACGCAGTATTTT.

This rearrangement joins TRBV9 to TRBJ1-1; weak D call: TRBD1 (6 bases). The CDR3 totals 14 residues. Germline values: CDR1 SGDLS, CDR2 YYNGEE. Trimming took off 0 bases at V and 4 bases at J, with 10 bases between the two ends. The CDR3 loop is CASSVGGGLTEAFF. CDR3 sequence (DNA): TGTGCCAGCAGCGTAGGTGGGGGCCTCACTGAAGCTTTCTTT. Variable domain in full (rest from reference TRBV9 and TRBJ1-1): DSGVTQTPKHLITATGQRVTLRCSPRSGDLSVYWYQQSLDQGLQFLIQYYNGEERAKGNILERFSAQQFPDLHSELNLSSLELGDSALYFCASSVGGGLTEAFFGQGTRLTVV.

This clone has a single count. J is TRBJ2-7 and V is TRBV7-2, with TRBD1 matching over 9 bases. Germline loops: CDR1 SGHTA, CDR2 FQGNSA. CDR3 length: 16 residues. Losses at the gene ends were 5 bases for V and 6 bases for J; bases not matched to a gene: 14. The CDR3 bases are TGTGCCAGCAGCATCCAGGGGACAGGGAGGAATGGCGAGCAGTACTTC. Translation: CASSIQGTGRNGEQYF.

The chain couples TRBV21-1 to TRBJ1-5; TRBD1 reflects the table's D call only, with no check against the DNA. TRBV21-1 is labeled a pseudogene. The CDR3 is made up of 14 amino acids. The CDR3 spells CASCKDRADQPQHF. CDR3 bases: TGTGCCAGCTGCAAGGACAGAGCCGATCAGCCCCAGCATTTT.

This chain links TRBV11-3 with TRBJ1-3; D call uncertain. The CDR3 extends over 16 amino acids. Trimming removed 4 bases at V and 0 bases at J, with 13 bases between. CDR1 SGHNT and CDR2 YENEEA come from the germline V gene. CDR3 amino acids: CASSSHTGSSGNTIYF. The CDR3 DNA reads as TGTGCCAGCAGCTCGCATACCGGGTCCTCTGGAAACACCATATATTTT.

The gene calls are TRBV11-2 and TRBJ1-4; no firm D call. With 1 base removed from V and 6 bases from J, the gap between germline ends came to 6 bases. Germline CDR1 and CDR2: SGHAT and FQNNGV. This CDR3 spans 13 amino acids. The CDR3 region has the DNA TGTGCCAGCAGCTTAGTGGGGTATGAAAAACTGTTTTTT. As protein: CASSLVGYEKLFF.

Points on this clone: Other DNA variants within this sample encode the same CDR3. V is TRBV7-8 and J is TRBJ2-5; no clear D. The CDR3 is 13 residues long. Germline V gene data show CDR1 as SGHVS and CDR2 as FQNEAQ. V was pared by 3 bases and J by 1 base, with 6 bases between. The CDR3 region has the DNA TGTGCCAGCAGCTTGCAGGCCCAAGAGACCCAGTACTTC. Translated: CASSLQAQETQYF. The complete variable domain, with remaining parts taken from reference TRBV7-8 and TRBJ2-5, reads GAGVSQSPRYKVAKRGQDVALRCDPISGHVSLFWYQQALGQGPEFLTYFQNEAQLDKSGLPSDRFFAERPEGSVSTLKIQRTQQEDSAVYLCASSLQAQETQYFGPGTRLLVL.

This rearrangement joins TRBV9 to TRBJ2-4; 15 bases match TRBD2. This CDR3 has 15 residues. Germline-derived CDR1 and CDR2 are SGDLS and YYNGEE. Unmatched junction bases numbered 3, after V lost 6 bases and J lost 5 bases. In DNA, the CDR3 is TGTGCCAGCACACGGACTAGCGGGGGGGAAAACATTCAGTACTTC. This translates into CASTRTSGGENIQYF.

The V gene is TRBV24-1, the J gene TRBJ2-6, with a weak D call TRBD1 (6 bases). Germline V gene lookup returns CDR1 KGHDR and CDR2 SFDVKD. Trimming took 4 bases from V and 8 from J, leaving 20 bases between them. This CDR3 is built from 17 residues. The CDR3 loop reads CATSDPGPGQWTNVLTF. The DNA of the CDR3 is TGTGCCACCAGTGACCCTGGCCCGGGACAATGGACCAACGTCCTGACTTTC.

This chain links TRBV5-8 with TRBJ1-2, with D maybe TRBD1 (6 bases). CDR1 is SGHTS and CDR2 is YDEGEE in the germline V gene. The CDR3 loop spans 14 amino acids. V was clipped by 6 bases and J by 2 bases, with 14 bases between them. The CDR3 is CASIIQGRNYGYTF. The CDR3 region has the DNA TGTGCCAGCATCATTCAGGGGCGGAACTATGGCTACACCTTC.

The rearrangement joins TRBV7-9 to TRBJ2-3; tentatively, D is TRBD2 (6 bases). The CDR3 extends over 14 amino acids. The V gene's germline CDR1 is SEHNR and CDR2 FQNEAQ (reference sequence). V was cut by 5 bases and J by 2 bases, with 11 bases left in between. The CDR3 sequence is CASSIGGFTDTQYF. In nucleotides, the CDR3 is TGTGCCAGCAGCATCGGGGGATTCACAGATACGCAGTATTTT. The full variable domain, completed using reference TRBV7-9 and TRBJ2-3, is DTGVSQNPRHKITKRGQNVTFRCDPISEHNRLYWYRQTLGQGPEFLTYFQNEAQLEKSRLLSDRFSAERPKGSFSTLEIQRTEQGDSAMYLCASSIGGFTDTQYFGPGTRLTVL.

This clone has only one observation. The chain combines TRBV7-2 with TRBJ2-7, with D possibly matching TRBD1 (5 bases). The V and J ends lost 5 bases and 2 bases respectively, with 13 bases between them. Germline values: CDR1 SGHTA, CDR2 FQGNSA. CDR3 length: 14 residues. The CDR3 protein is CASSVSRVTYEQYF. The CDR3, as DNA: TGTGCCAGCAGCGTTTCCAGGGTAACCTACGAGCAGTACTTC.